The 28 T cell receptor beta chains given below trace back to one sample, sequenced in a study of identical twins (dated by TCRdb to about 2016). The library was produced with 5' RACE. TCRdb shows the sequencer as Illumina HiSeq 2000. Using fastp trimming at Q25 and MiXCR clonotype assembly, TCRdb reanalyzed the public sequencing data and kept in-frame beta chains. All rows with the same CDR3 protein become a single entry with the most common DNA and genes. This sample lists hundreds of thousands of distinct CDR3 sequences; about 12% were detected once. Around 1.5% of the sample goes to the ten largest clones. These same data were also listed under a study on yellow fever vaccine responses in identical twins.

Sequenced input: PBMCs. These receptor sequences come from a young woman in good health.

The chain joins TRBV5-1 to TRBJ2-1; TRBD2 agrees at 7 bases. This CDR3 is built from 19 residues. In germline, CDR1 is SGHRS, CDR2 YFSETQ. After removal of 4 bases from V and 4 bases from J, the junction contained 20 bases not matched to a gene. CDR3 residues: CASSPGRVGSSGRYNEQFF. CDR3 nucleotide sequence: TGCGCCAGCAGCCCCGGCCGGGTCGGGTCTAGCGGACGATACAATGAGCAGTTCTTC.

This clonotype has at least ten counts. The V gene is TRBV12-3 or TRBV12-4, the J gene TRBJ2-3; D gene unclear. The V end was cut by 6 bases, the J end by 0 bases, with 19 bases between. This CDR3 contains 17 residues. This chain's CDR3 is CASRRVGISTSTDTQYF. In nucleotides, the CDR3 is TGTGCCAGCAGACGCGTAGGAATCTCCACTAGCACAGATACGCAGTATTTT.

The rearrangement uses TRBV9 and TRBJ2-3; TRBD2 aligns across 7 bases. V lost 4 bases to trimming and J lost 4 bases; unmatched junction nucleotides: 6. This CDR3 spans 14 amino acids. Germline CDR1 is SGDLS and CDR2 is YYNGEE. The CDR3 nucleotides read TGTGCCAGCAGCATCAGCGGGACCGCAGATACGCAGTATTTT. Protein product: CASSISGTADTQYF.

This clonotype was detected a few times. The genes are TRBV28 and TRBJ1-2, with D tentatively TRBD1 (5 bases). This CDR3 is built from 15 residues. The V and J ends lost 3 bases and 5 bases respectively, with 16 bases between them. Germline V lookup: CDR1 MDHEN, CDR2 SYDVKM. CDR3 nucleotides: TGTGCCAGCAGTTTGCATTCAGGGAGAGGATATGGCTACACCTTC. Protein product: CASSLHSGRGYGYTF.

V is TRBV12-3 or TRBV12-4 and J is TRBJ1-1; D perhaps matches TRBD1 (5 bases). The germline V and J ends were trimmed by 6 bases and 3 bases, with 17 bases remaining between them. CDR3 length equals 15 residues. The CDR3 DNA sequence: TGTGCCAGCAGACTCCCGGGGGTCCCCTACACTGAAGCTTTCTTT. Translation: CASRLPGVPYTEAFF.

The chain links TRBV19 to TRBJ1-1; D is ambiguous. V lost 5 bases and J 1 base, leaving 14 bases between the germline ends. CDR1 LNHDA and CDR2 SQIVND come from the germline V gene (reference sequence). This CDR3 is built from 15 residues. CDR3 nucleotides: TGTGCCAGTAGTGCCACTTGGAGTTCGAACACTGAAGCTTTCTTT. Its protein is CASSATWSSNTEAFF.

This clonotype was counted only a few times. This chain connects TRBV4-1 to TRBJ2-2, with D perhaps matching TRBD2 (6 bases). Germline V gives CDR1 MGHRA, CDR2 YSYEKL. Deletions cut 0 bases from V and 7 bases from J, with 12 bases between. The CDR3 consists of 15 residues. In nucleotides, the CDR3 is TGCGCCAGCAGCCAAGAGCCGGACTACAGCGGGGAGCTGTTTTTT. Protein product: CASSQEPDYSGELFF.

This clonotype was detected many times. V is TRBV5-1 and J is TRBJ2-2, with a weak D call TRBD1 (5 bases). The CDR3 extends over 14 amino acids. Trimming took 4 bases from V and 2 from J, leaving 9 bases between them. Looked up from germline, CDR1 is SGHRS and CDR2 is YFSETQ. The CDR3 DNA follows: TGCGCCAGCAGCCCCACAGGAAACACCGGGGAGCTGTTTTTT. Translation: CASSPTGNTGELFF.

Remarks on this clonotype: A much larger clone is a single base away; this may be a read error. The V call is TRBV15, the J call TRBJ1-1, with 7 positions matching TRBD1. The V and J ends lost 5 bases and 0 bases, in that order; junction bases with no gene match: 0. The CDR3 loop spans 13 amino acids. Germline CDR1 reads LNHNV; CDR2 reads YYDKDF (reference sequence). CDR3 sequence: CATSGQVNTEAFF. CDR3 coding DNA: TGTGCCACCAGCGGACAGGTGAACACTGAAGCTTTCTTT.

The genes are TRBV9 and TRBJ2-3; the match to TRBD1 covers 7 bases. This CDR3 contains 15 residues. From germline, CDR1 is SGDLS and CDR2 YYNGEE. Trimming cost V 4 bases and J 3 bases; bases outside gene matches: 8. In DNA, the CDR3 is TGTGCCAGCAGCCCTAACGGACAGGCAACAGATACGCAGTATTTT. Translated: CASSPNGQATDTQYF.

There are a few counts of this clonotype. This sequence joins TRBV3-1 and TRBJ2-2; D might be TRBD2 (7 bases). Germline V gives CDR1 LGHDT, CDR2 YNNKEL (reference sequence). V dropped 11 bases and J dropped 5 bases, with 18 bases sitting between them. The length of the CDR3 is 14 residues. CDR3 DNA: TGTGCCTCGGCACGGGGGGCCGGGACCGGGGAGCTGTTTTTT. This codes for CASARGAGTGELFF. The full variable domain, completed using reference TRBV3-1 and TRBJ2-2, is DTAVSQTPKYLVTQMGNDKSIKCEQNLGHDTMYWYKQDSKKFLKIMFSYNNKELIINETVPNRFSPKSPDKAHLNLHINSLELGDSAVYFCASARGAGTGELFFGEGSRLTVL.

This clonotype has only a few counts. The chain combines TRBV2 with TRBJ2-3; TRBD1 might be the D (5 bases). Looked up from germline, CDR1 is SNHLY and CDR2 is FYNNEI. This CDR3 has 16 amino acids. The V gene lost 8 bases and the J gene lost 3 bases, with 21 bases spanning the gap. CDR3 nucleotide sequence: TGTGCCAGCCTAAGGACAAGCGACATTAAAACAGATACGCAGTATTTT. Its translation is CASLRTSDIKTDTQYF.

V is TRBV20-1 and J is TRBJ1-4; 7 positions agree with TRBD1. This CDR3 region has 15 residues. In germline, CDR1 is DFQATT, CDR2 SNEGSKA (reference sequence). V lost 0 bases and J lost 7; bases outside the gene matches: 8. CDR3 sequence: CSARDWGQSSEKLFF. The CDR3 nucleotides are TGCAGTGCTAGAGATTGGGGACAGAGTTCTGAAAAACTGTTTTTT.

The rearrangement joins TRBV29-1 to TRBJ1-2; D is unclear. CDR3 length equals 13 residues. Germline CDR1 reads SQVTM; CDR2 reads ANQGSEA. Trimming stripped 2 bases from V and 0 bases from J, with 7 bases between. CDR3 nucleotides: TGCAGCGTTGAAAATGTAGCTAACTATGGCTACACCTTC. This codes for CSVENVANYGYTF.

This clonotype has only a few counts. The chain couples TRBV7-9 to TRBJ1-2; D is undetermined. This CDR3 contains 14 residues. Trimming shortened V by 4 bases and J by 5 bases, and 14 bases separated the two germline ends. Germline V gene data show CDR1 as SEHNR and CDR2 as FQNEAQ (reference sequence). Here the CDR3 reads CASSSQGDLYGYTF. CDR3 coding DNA: TGTGCCAGCAGCTCTCAAGGCGACCTTTATGGCTACACCTTC.

A few counts support this clonotype. The V and J genes are TRBV7-8 and TRBJ2-1; TRBD2 agrees at 7 bases. The V gene's germline CDR1 is SGHVS and CDR2 FQNEAQ. The CDR3 covers 17 residues. Trimming at V came to 0 bases and at J to 9 bases, leaving 14 bases not matched to a gene. The CDR3 loop reads CASSLAGNAGARGEQFF. The DNA of the CDR3 is TGTGCCAGCAGCTTAGCTGGGAATGCGGGAGCTCGGGGTGAGCAGTTCTTC.

The J gene is TRBJ2-7, the V gene TRBV5-1; D unclear. Looked up from germline, CDR1 is SGHRS and CDR2 is YFSETQ. V dropped 1 base and J dropped 5 bases, with 13 bases sitting between them. The CDR3 consists of 14 residues. CDR3 DNA sequence: TGCGCCAGCAGCTTGCGACTCCCGGACGACGAGCAGTACTTC. Its protein is CASSLRLPDDEQYF.

Comment on this clonotype: The junction departs from germline at one end; a sequencing error may be responsible. V gene TRBV5-8 combines with J gene TRBJ2-1; D ambiguous. CDR3 size: 13 residues. Per germline, CDR1 SGHTS and CDR2 YDEGEE. As DNA, the CDR3 is TGTGCCATCAGCCCCGGGCTCGTGAATGAGCAGTTCTTC. Its protein product is CAISPGLVNEQFF. Full variable domain (outside the CDR3, taken from reference TRBV5-8 and TRBJ2-1): EAGVTQSPTHLIKTRGQQATLRCSPISGHTSVYWYQQALGLGLQFLLWYDEGEERNRGNFPPRFSGRQFPNYSSELNVNALELEDSALYLCAISPGLVNEQFFGPGTRLTVL.

This clonotype was observed a few times. The J gene is TRBJ2-3, the V gene TRBV7-8; D call uncertain. This CDR3 is 17 amino acids long. V shed 6 bases and J shed 0 bases, with 19 bases lying between them. The V gene's germline CDR1 is SGHVS and CDR2 FQNEAQ. CDR3 nucleotides: TGTGCCAGCAGAGAGGACGTGATCTCCTCTAGCACAGATACGCAGTATTTT. Amino acid sequence: CASREDVISSSTDTQYF.

The sample holds a few counts of this clonotype. The chain uses TRBV7-7 and TRBJ2-5; tentative D call: TRBD1 (5 bases). The CDR3 covers 13 residues. Per the germline V gene, CDR1 is SSHAT and CDR2 is FNYEAQ (reference sequence). The ends were cut back, 5 bases at V and 3 bases at J, with 10 bases in the middle. The CDR3, as DNA: TGTGCCAGCAGCCAACCAGGGAAAGAGACCCAGTACTTC. The encoded protein is CASSQPGKETQYF.

In this sample, this clonotype turned up a few times. The chain links TRBV18 to TRBJ2-1; 11 bases match TRBD1. V shed 2 bases, J shed 8 bases, and the junction held 5 bases outside the gene matches. Germline CDR1 reads KGHSH; CDR2 reads LQKENI. The CDR3 length is 15 residues. The CDR3 bases are TGTGCCAGCTCACCAGCCCGGGACAGGGGGGATGAGCAGTTCTTC. As protein: CASSPARDRGDEQFF.

This clonotype came up a few times. V gene TRBV4-1 combines with J gene TRBJ2-1; 11 bases line up with TRBD2. The CDR3 spans 17 residues. The germline V gene encodes CDR1 MGHRA and CDR2 YSYEKL. J was trimmed by 5 bases and V by 3 bases; bases with no gene match: 9. The CDR3 DNA sequence: TGCGCCAGCAGCCAGGTTGCCGGGACTAGCGGTAACAATGAGCAGTTCTTC. Protein sequence: CASSQVAGTSGNNEQFF.

This clonotype was counted a few times. The rearrangement links TRBV12-3 or TRBV12-4 to TRBJ2-2; maybe TRBD1 (5 bases). CDR3 length equals 14 residues. The V gene lost 7 bases and the J gene lost 3 bases, with 12 bases spanning the gap. This CDR3 reads CASMAGPYTGELFF. DNA for the CDR3: TGTGCCAGCATGGCAGGGCCTTACACCGGGGAGCTGTTTTTT.

This clonotype has more than one count but fewer than ten. This chain connects TRBV12-3 or TRBV12-4 to TRBJ2-2; 9 bases agree with TRBD2. The CDR3 is made up of 15 amino acids. Trimming cost V 5 bases and J 4 bases; bases outside gene matches: 5. The CDR3: CASSPRLAATGELFF. In nucleotides, the CDR3 is TGTGCCAGCAGTCCTAGACTAGCGGCCACCGGGGAGCTGTTTTTT.

The CDR3 is CASSQDGLAGIGGELFF. For the CDR3, the DNA is TGCGCCAGCAGCCAAGATGGACTAGCGGGTATAGGCGGGGAGCTGTTTTTT. This rearrangement joins TRBV4-1 to TRBJ2-2, with 11 nucleotides matching TRBD2. This CDR3 comprises 17 residues. With 0 bases clipped from V and 7 bases from J, the junction kept 7 bases outside the gene matches. Per the germline V gene, CDR1 is MGHRA and CDR2 is YSYEKL.

This clonotype has a handful of counts. The chain employs TRBV28 and TRBJ2-7; TRBD2 matches at 13 bases. The CDR3 has 12 residues. The V gene end was trimmed by 8 bases and the J gene end by 5 bases; junction bases not matched to a gene: 0. CDR1 is MDHEN, CDR2 SYDVKM, per germline. The DNA for the CDR3 is TGTGCCAGCGGACTAGCGGGGGACGAGCAGTACTTC. Its protein product is CASGLAGDEQYF.

Only one count was recorded for this clonotype. The V call is TRBV12-3 or TRBV12-4, the J call TRBJ2-2; 12 bases are shared with TRBD2. The V gene end was trimmed by 6 bases and the J gene end by 4 bases; junction bases not matched to a gene: 9. This CDR3 is 17 amino acids long. CDR3 sequence: CASRALSGLAGTGELFF. The CDR3, as DNA: TGTGCCAGCAGGGCACTTTCGGGACTAGCGGGCACCGGGGAGCTGTTTTTT.

The table lists this clonotype with a few counts. V is TRBV25-1 and J is TRBJ2-3; 8 bases are a match to TRBD2. V lost 2 bases and J lost 4; bases outside the gene matches: 5. The CDR3 totals 15 residues. The germline V gene encodes CDR1 MGHDK and CDR2 SYGVNS. The CDR3 here is CASSELAGAADTQYF. The CDR3 nucleotides read TGTGCCAGCAGTGAACTAGCGGGCGCGGCAGATACGCAGTATTTT.